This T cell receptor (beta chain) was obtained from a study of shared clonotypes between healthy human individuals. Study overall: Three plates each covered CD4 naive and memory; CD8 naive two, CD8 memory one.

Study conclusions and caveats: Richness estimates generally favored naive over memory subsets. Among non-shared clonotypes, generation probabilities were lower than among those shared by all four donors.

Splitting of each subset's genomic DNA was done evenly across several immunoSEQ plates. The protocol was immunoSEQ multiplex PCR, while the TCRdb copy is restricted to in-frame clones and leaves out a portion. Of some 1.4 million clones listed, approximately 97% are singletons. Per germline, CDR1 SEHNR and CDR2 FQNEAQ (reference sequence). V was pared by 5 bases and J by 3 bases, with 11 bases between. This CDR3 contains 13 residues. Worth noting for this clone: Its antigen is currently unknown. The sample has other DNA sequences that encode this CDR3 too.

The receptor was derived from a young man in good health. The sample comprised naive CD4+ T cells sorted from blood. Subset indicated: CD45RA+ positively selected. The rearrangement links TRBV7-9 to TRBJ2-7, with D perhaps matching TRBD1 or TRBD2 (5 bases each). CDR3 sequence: CASSLGPGYEQYF. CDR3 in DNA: TGTGCCAGCAGCCTGGGACCGGGCTACGAGCAGTACTTC. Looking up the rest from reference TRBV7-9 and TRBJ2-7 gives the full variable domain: DTGVSQNPRHKITKRGQNVTFRCDPISEHNRLYWYRQTLGQGPEFLTYFQNEAQLEKSRLLSDRFSAERPKGSFSTLEIQRTEQGDSAMYLCASSLGPGYEQYFGPGTRLTVT.